Following are 32 T cell receptor beta chains from one sample sequenced in a study of beta chain features in type 1 diabetes. The sequenced template was cDNA made from the entire isolated RNA. Assay used: immunoSEQ multiplex PCR; TCRdb lists only in-frame clones, some missing. Of 350,000 to 400,000 clones in the sample, about 15% were seen once. Specimen: naive CD4+ T cells from blood. The origin of the receptors is a woman aged 18-29 years in good health.

This clone was seen only a few times. The V and J genes are TRBV5-1 and TRBJ2-5; perhaps TRBD2 as D (5 bases). With 1 base removed from V and 1 base from J, the gap between germline ends came to 8 bases. The CDR3 consists of 14 residues. Germline CDR1 reads SGHRS; CDR2 reads YFSETQ. The CDR3 here is CASSLNGIQETQYF. CDR3 sequence (DNA): TGCGCCAGCAGCTTGAACGGGATCCAAGAGACCCAGTACTTC. The full variable domain, in which reference TRBV5-1 and TRBJ2-5 provide the parts outside the CDR3, is KAGVTQTPRYLIKTRGQQVTLSCSPISGHRSVSWYQQTPGQGLQFLFEYFSETQRNKGNFPGRFSGRQFSNSRSEMNVSTLELGDSALYLCASSLNGIQETQYFGPGTRLLVL.

This clone was counted a few times. The chain uses TRBV7-2 and TRBJ1-1; 7 bases align to TRBD1. Germline lookup yields CDR1 SGHTA and CDR2 FQGNSA. The CDR3 runs 11 residues. Trimming took 5 bases from V and 11 from J; bases not matched to a gene: 5. Written as DNA, the CDR3 is TGTGCCAGCAGCATCACAGGGGTGGCTTTCTTT. Translated: CASSITGVAFF.

This clone appeared a few times. The chain has TRBV7-2 and TRBJ2-2, with D possibly TRBD1 on 5 matching bases. CDR1 and CDR2 (germline): SGHTA, FQGNSA. This CDR3 comprises 15 residues. The germline V and J ends were trimmed by 5 bases and 1 base, with 11 bases remaining between them. CDR3 sequence (DNA): TGTGCCAGCAGCAAGGACATAAAGAACACCGGGGAGCTGTTTTTT. Its translation is CASSKDIKNTGELFF.

The V call is TRBV18, the J call TRBJ1-2; 9 nucleotides align to TRBD1. V was pared by 4 bases and J by 8 bases, with 11 bases of the junction left unmatched. From germline, CDR1 is KGHSH and CDR2 LQKENI. CDR3 size: 15 residues. The CDR3 loop is CASSLSRDRASGYTF. As DNA, the CDR3 is TGTGCCAGCTCACTTTCTCGGGACAGGGCCTCCGGCTACACCTTC.

This clone appeared a few times. The CDR3 loop reads CASSSRPAGVSEQYF. The DNA for the CDR3 is TGTGCCAGCAGCTCACGCCCGGCGGGAGTCTCCGAGCAGTACTTC. The chain joins TRBV9 to TRBJ2-7; 7 nucleotides align to TRBD2. Germline CDR1 SGDLS, CDR2 YYNGEE. The CDR3 extends over 15 amino acids. The J segment lost 6 bases and the V segment lost 4 bases, leaving 13 bases of the junction unmatched.

This clone was counted a few times. The chain combines TRBV5-4 with TRBJ2-5, with TRBD2 identical over 8 bases. V shed 3 bases, J shed 5 bases, and the junction held 12 bases outside the gene matches. From germline, CDR1 is SGHNT and CDR2 YYREEE (reference sequence). The CDR3 covers 16 residues. The CDR3 DNA sequence: TGTGCCAGCAGCTCCGGACGGGAGGGGCTCTGGGAGACCCAGTACTTC. Protein: CASSSGREGLWETQYF. Variable domain in full (rest from reference TRBV5-4 and TRBJ2-5): ETGVTQSPTHLIKTRGQQVTLRCSSQSGHNTVSWYQQALGQGPQFIFQYYREEENGRGNFPPRFSGLQFPNYSSELNVNALELDDSALYLCASSSGREGLWETQYFGPGTRLLVL.

The CDR3 DNA follows: TGCGCCAGCAGCCCACCAGGGGTACGGGGCACTGAAGCTTTCTTT. This sequence encodes CASSPPGVRGTEAFF. This rearrangement joins TRBV4-3 to TRBJ1-1; weak D call: TRBD1 (6 bases). Germline loops: CDR1 LGHNA, CDR2 YSLEER. This CDR3 is built from 15 residues. V was shortened by 4 bases and J by 4 bases, with 16 bases between the two germline ends.

The chain has TRBV5-4 and TRBJ2-3; TRBD2 matches at 10 bases. This CDR3 comprises 16 residues. Looked up from germline, CDR1 is SGHNT and CDR2 is YYREEE (reference sequence). The V and J ends lost 0 bases and 3 bases, in that order; junction bases with no gene match: 4. In DNA form, the CDR3 reads TGTGCCAGCAGCTTGGCCGGAGCGGGGGGGACAGATACGCAGTATTTT. As protein: CASSLAGAGGTDTQYF.

CDR3 nucleotides: TGCGCCAGCGGCCAACCAACGGGACTAGCTTTACATGAGCAGTTCTTC. It codes for CASGQPTGLALHEQFF. The chain carries TRBV23-1 and TRBJ2-1; 9 bases line up with TRBD2. TRBV23-1 is given ORF status, its function remaining uncertain. The V segment lost 8 bases and the J segment 8 bases; nucleotides outside the gene matches: 16. The CDR3 has 16 residues.

The rearrangement joins TRBV30 to TRBJ1-5, with 7 bases matching TRBD1. The CDR3 totals 14 residues. V lost 2 bases and J lost 2; bases outside the gene matches: 3. Germline V gives CDR1 GTSNPN, CDR2 SVGIG (reference sequence). The CDR3 DNA is TGTGCCTGGAGTACAGGGGTGCGCAATCAGCCCCAGCATTTT. Its protein product is CAWSTGVRNQPQHF.

V usage is TRBV30 and J usage is TRBJ1-5; 9 bases match TRBD1. Germline V gene data show CDR1 as GTSNPN and CDR2 as SVGIG (reference sequence). The ends lost 1 base at V and 5 bases at J; junction bases unmatched: 3. CDR3 length: 14 residues. CDR3 region: CAWSGDRVDQPQHF. In DNA form, the CDR3 reads TGTGCCTGGAGTGGGGACAGGGTCGATCAGCCCCAGCATTTT.

This clone was counted a few times. J is TRBJ2-5 and V is TRBV5-4; the match to TRBD2 covers 9 bases. CDR1 is SGHNT, CDR2 YYREEE, per germline (reference sequence). This CDR3 is 14 amino acids long. After removal of 4 bases from V and 2 bases from J, the junction contained 3 bases not matched to a gene. For the CDR3, the DNA is TGTGCCAGCAGCCCGGGACTAGCTCAAGAGACCCAGTACTTC. It codes for CASSPGLAQETQYF.

This clone was seen a few times. The chain joins TRBV29-1 to TRBJ2-1; possible D gene TRBD2, 7 bases. V was trimmed by 4 bases and J by 0 bases, leaving 13 bases between them. Germline V gene data show CDR1 as SQVTM and CDR2 as ANQGSEA. The CDR3 runs 15 residues. The CDR3 DNA sequence: TGCAGCGTTGCGGGGGGCTTGAGCTCCTACAATGAGCAGTTCTTC. This sequence encodes CSVAGGLSSYNEQFF.

Only a few counts were recorded for this clone. This chain links TRBV29-1 with TRBJ2-3; a weak D match, TRBD2 (6 bases). Trimming took off 7 bases at V and 0 bases at J, with 11 bases between the two ends. The CDR3 totals 13 residues. Germline V gene lookup returns CDR1 SQVTM and CDR2 ANQGSEA. CDR3 protein: CSAGTWSTDTQYF. The CDR3 DNA is TGCAGCGCCGGGACTTGGAGCACAGATACGCAGTATTTT.

CDR3 loop: CASRRDGNTIYF. As DNA, the CDR3 is TGTGCCAGCAGGCGTGATGGAAACACCATATATTTT. The rearrangement uses TRBV5-4 and TRBJ1-3; unclear D gene. This CDR3 has 12 amino acids. The V end was cut by 5 bases, the J end by 3 bases, with 6 bases between. CDR1 is SGHNT, CDR2 YYREEE, per germline (reference sequence). Supplemented by reference TRBV5-4 and TRBJ1-3, the full variable domain reads ETGVTQSPTHLIKTRGQQVTLRCSSQSGHNTVSWYQQALGQGPQFIFQYYREEENGRGNFPPRFSGLQFPNYSSELNVNALELDDSALYLCASRRDGNTIYFGEGSWLTVV.

This chain links TRBV14 with TRBJ2-7; the match to TRBD1 covers 8 bases. V shed 0 bases and J 6 bases; nucleotides not matched to a gene: 10. Germline CDR1 and CDR2: SGHDN and FVKESK. CDR3 size: 16 residues. This chain's CDR3 is CASSQDVGQGLSEQYF. The CDR3, as DNA: TGTGCCAGCAGCCAAGACGTTGGACAGGGCCTCAGCGAGCAGTACTTC.

This chain links TRBV7-2 with TRBJ1-2; a weak D match, TRBD1 (6 bases). The CDR3 is 13 residues long. The germline CDR1 and CDR2 sequences are SGHTA and FQGNSA. The germline V and J ends were trimmed by 2 bases and 4 bases, with 8 bases remaining between them. CDR3 nucleotide sequence: TGTGCCAGCAGCTTACGGGACATCTATGGCTACACCTTC. Translating gives CASSLRDIYGYTF.

The chain recombines TRBV23-1 with TRBJ1-4; 9 nucleotides line up with TRBD1. TRBV23-1 is an ORF; its function is uncertain. The CDR3 is made up of 17 amino acids. With 2 bases clipped from V and 0 bases from J, the junction kept 4 bases outside the gene matches. CDR3 sequence (DNA): TGCGCCAGCAGTCAAGGGGGACAGGGAACAACTAATGAAAAACTGTTTTTT. This sequence encodes CASSQGGQGTTNEKLFF.

This clone was recorded a few times. This chain joins TRBV5-4 and TRBJ2-6; possibly TRBD1 for D (6 bases). Trimming took 4 bases from V and 0 from J, leaving 14 bases between them. The CDR3 extends over 17 amino acids. Germline CDR1 SGHNT, CDR2 YYREEE (reference sequence). For the CDR3, the DNA is TGTGCCAGCAGCCGACCCACAGGGAGCTCTGGGGCCAACGTCCTGACTTTC. Encoded protein: CASSRPTGSSGANVLTF.

This clone was recorded a few times. In DNA, the CDR3 is TGTGCCAGCAGTGAAACGTCGGCGGGAGTTGGTACAGATACGCAGTATTTT. This encodes CASSETSAGVGTDTQYF. The V and J genes are TRBV2 and TRBJ2-3, with TRBD2 matching 7 bases. V lost 2 bases, J lost 3 bases, and 11 bases stayed unmatched. The CDR3 spans 17 residues. CDR1 is SNHLY and CDR2 is FYNNEI in the germline V gene.

A few counts support this clone. The rearrangement joins TRBV7-2 to TRBJ1-2; D gene unclear. Germline V lookup: CDR1 SGHTA, CDR2 FQGNSA. V was pared by 2 bases and J by 8 bases, with 12 bases between. The CDR3 has 13 residues. This chain's CDR3 is CASSLMAGRGYTF. DNA for the CDR3: TGTGCCAGCAGCTTAATGGCAGGAAGAGGCTACACCTTC.

V is TRBV7-3 and J is TRBJ2-1; 7 bases fit TRBD1. In germline, CDR1 is SGHTA, CDR2 FQGTGA. CDR3 length: 14 amino acids. V shed 5 bases and J 9 bases; nucleotides not matched to a gene: 10. The CDR3 DNA follows: TGTGCCAGCAGCCTCCAACAGGGGCTGAGTGAGCAGTTCTTC. Translated, it gives CASSLQQGLSEQFF.

This clone was seen a few times. The chain employs TRBV9 and TRBJ2-7; the match to TRBD1 covers 9 bases. Trimming removed 2 bases from V and 7 bases from J; junction bases left unmatched: 7. CDR3 length equals 14 residues. Per the germline V gene, CDR1 is SGDLS and CDR2 is YYNGEE. The CDR3 DNA sequence: TGTGCCAGCAGCGTTGGGACAGGGAATGGGGAGCAGTACTTC. Amino acid sequence: CASSVGTGNGEQYF.

The chain is built from TRBV7-9 and TRBJ2-2; 7 nucleotides match TRBD1. Trimming removed 5 bases from V and 7 bases from J; junction bases left unmatched: 7. The CDR3 is 14 residues long. CDR1 is SEHNR and CDR2 is FQNEAQ in the germline V gene (reference sequence). The CDR3 region has the DNA TGTGCCAGCAGCCCCGGGACAGTACACGGGGAGCTGTTTTTT. It codes for CASSPGTVHGELFF.

CDR3 in DNA: TGTGCCAGTAGTGATACAGGGGTCGCCGCCTATGGCTACACCTTC. Translating it yields CASSDTGVAAYGYTF. This rearrangement joins TRBV19 to TRBJ1-2, with TRBD1 identical over 7 bases. The V and J ends lost 5 bases and 4 bases, in that order; junction bases with no gene match: 10. From germline, CDR1 is LNHDA and CDR2 SQIVND (reference sequence). The CDR3 spans 15 residues.

The chain couples TRBV15 to TRBJ2-7; possible D gene TRBD2, 7 bases. The V end lost 3 bases, the J end lost 2 bases, and 11 bases lay between the germline ends. Germline CDR1 and CDR2: LNHNV and YYDKDF (reference sequence). The CDR3 spans 14 residues. CDR3 bases: TGTGCCACCAGCAGTCCGGGGGGCCCCTACGAGCAGTACTTC. This codes for CATSSPGGPYEQYF.

This clone appeared a few times. The chain recombines TRBV19 with TRBJ1-4; no clear D. The germline CDR1 and CDR2 sequences are LNHDA and SQIVND (reference sequence). V gave up 2 bases and J gave up 8 bases, with 12 bases separating them. The CDR3 spans 14 residues. The chain's CDR3 is CASSITRSKEKLFF. The CDR3 DNA is TGTGCCAGTAGTATAACCCGGTCCAAGGAAAAACTGTTTTTT.

In this sample, this clone turned up a few times. The chain links TRBV28 to TRBJ2-7; 7 bases align to TRBD2. After removal of 6 bases from V and 2 bases from J, the junction contained 7 bases not matched to a gene. The CDR3 spans 14 residues. CDR1 is MDHEN, CDR2 SYDVKM, per germline. The CDR3 spells CASSPTSSTYEQYF. CDR3 DNA sequence: TGTGCCAGCAGCCCGACTAGCTCCACCTACGAGCAGTACTTC.

This clone appeared a few times. This chain connects TRBV18 to TRBJ2-5, with 7 bases lining up with TRBD2. Germline CDR1 is KGHSH and CDR2 is LQKENI. This CDR3 comprises 15 residues. The junction had 6 bases not matched to a gene; V was cut back by 3 bases and J by 2 bases. The CDR3: CASSPQLAKQETQYF. Here the CDR3 DNA reads TGTGCCAGCTCACCTCAACTAGCGAAACAAGAGACCCAGTACTTC.

V and J are TRBV6-5 and TRBJ2-3; 9 nucleotides match TRBD1. The CDR3 spans 14 residues. The germline V gene has CDR1 MNHEY and CDR2 SVGAGI. The V gene end was trimmed by 7 bases and the J gene end by 3 bases; junction bases not matched to a gene: 5. CDR3 sequence (DNA): TGTGCCAGCATCGGGACAGGGCAAACAGATACGCAGTATTTT. This sequence encodes CASIGTGQTDTQYF.

The chain has TRBV11-2 and TRBJ2-3; 13 bases map to TRBD2. Losses at the gene ends were 5 bases for V and 4 bases for J; bases not matched to a gene: 6. Germline assignment: CDR1 SGHAT and CDR2 FQNNGV. This CDR3 has 16 residues. As DNA, the CDR3 is TGTGCCAGCAGCCCGCGACTAGCGGGAGGTGCAGATACGCAGTATTTT. As protein: CASSPRLAGGADTQYF. Full variable domain (missing parts from reference TRBV11-2 and TRBJ2-3): EAGVAQSPRYKIIEKRQSVAFWCNPISGHATLYWYQQILGQGPKLLIQFQNNGVVDDSQLPKDRFSAERLKGVDSTLKIQPAKLEDSAVYLCASSPRLAGGADTQYFGPGTRLTVL.

The chain has TRBV29-1 and TRBJ2-1; weak D call: TRBD2 (6 bases). Trimming took 2 bases from V and 7 from J, leaving 12 bases between them. Per the germline V gene, CDR1 is SQVTM and CDR2 is ANQGSEA. The CDR3 sequence is 13 residues long. The CDR3 loop reads CSVERRAINEQFF. Here the CDR3 DNA reads TGCAGCGTTGAACGGAGGGCCATTAATGAGCAGTTCTTC.